The sequence of this T cell receptor (beta chain) was determined in a study of Siglec-9 on CD8 T cells in melanoma. This table comes from immunoSEQ multiplex PCR, and its TCRdb copy is limited to in-frame clones, with some not included. The sample has some 37,000 clones, 80% to 85% seen once. The CDR3 sequence is 16 residues long. Germline values: CDR1 SGHDN, CDR2 FVKESK. The V and J ends lost 1 base and 7 bases respectively, with 17 bases between them. This receptor was taken from a human donor in good health. This chain links TRBV14 with TRBJ1-3; possible D gene TRBD1, 5 bases. The sample consisted of Siglec-9- CD8+ T cells sorted from blood. CDR3 nucleotide sequence: TGTGCCAGCAGCCAAGGCATACCGATTCGGGGGAACACCATATATTTT. Protein: CASSQGIPIRGNTIYF.